The next 27 T cell receptor beta chains were all read from a single sample in a study of T-cell memory formation after mild COVID-19. TCRdb independently ran MiXCR on the 5' RACE reads; one entry per CDR3 protein. The table lists roughly 340,000 distinct CDR3 sequences, around 15% of them singletons. Sequencing was done on a sample of PBMCs or a T cell subset sorted from them (not recorded which). The receptors derive from a man between 18 and 29 years old who had mild COVID-19 (a few samples of this study predate the infection). Cell type and time point are not known.

V gene TRBV7-9 combines with J gene TRBJ1-2; D gene unclear. Trimming left V 1 base short and J 6 bases short, with 12 bases between. The CDR3 length is 14 residues. Germline lookup yields CDR1 SEHNR and CDR2 FQNEAQ (reference sequence). CDR3 amino acids: CASSLDGFRNGYTF. DNA for the CDR3: TGTGCCAGCAGCTTAGATGGCTTCCGCAATGGCTACACCTTC.

This clonotype was recorded a few times. The chain joins TRBV2 to TRBJ2-7; tentatively, D is TRBD2 (6 bases). Germline V gene lookup returns CDR1 SNHLY and CDR2 FYNNEI. CDR3 length: 14 residues. The V end lost 1 base, the J end lost 6 bases, and 13 bases lay between the germline ends. CDR3 sequence (DNA): TGTGCCAGCAGTGAAGTGACGGGGCGGGGCGAGCAGTACTTC. Residues: CASSEVTGRGEQYF.

This clonotype was seen only a few times. This chain uses TRBV20-1 with TRBJ2-3; D gene ambiguous. CDR1 is DFQATT, CDR2 SNEGSKA, per germline (reference sequence). Trimming removed 3 bases from V and 4 bases from J, with 14 bases in between. The CDR3 is made up of 14 amino acids. The CDR3 sequence is CSARSPFLPDTQYF. The DNA for the CDR3 is TGCAGTGCTAGGAGCCCCTTCCTCCCAGATACGCAGTATTTT.

This clonotype was recorded many times. The V gene is TRBV7-2, the J gene TRBJ1-1; D is uncertain. With 5 bases removed from V and 1 base from J, the gap between germline ends came to 8 bases. This CDR3 is 13 amino acids long. Per germline, CDR1 SGHTA and CDR2 FQGNSA. CDR3 bases: TGTGCCAGCAGCGCCCTCAGGAACACTGAAGCTTTCTTT. Translating it yields CASSALRNTEAFF. The full variable domain, in which reference TRBV7-2 and TRBJ1-1 provide the parts outside the CDR3, is GAGVSQSPSNKVTEKGKDVELRCDPISGHTALYWYRQSLGQGLEFLIYFQGNSAPDKSGLPSDRFSAERTGGSVSTLTIQRTQQEDSAVYLCASSALRNTEAFFGQGTRLTVV.

This clonotype was seen more than once but under ten times. V is TRBV14 and J is TRBJ2-1; 12 nucleotides agree with TRBD1. In germline, CDR1 is SGHDN, CDR2 FVKESK. This CDR3 contains 16 residues. V dropped 3 bases and J dropped 8; count of bases not matched to a gene: 8. This chain's CDR3 is CASSQAGTGGYHEQFF. CDR3 DNA sequence: TGTGCCAGCAGCCAGGCAGGGACAGGGGGCTATCATGAGCAGTTCTTC. The variable domain in full, completed from reference TRBV14 and TRBJ2-1, reads EAGVTQFPSHSVIEKGQTVTLRCDPISGHDNLYWYRRVMGKEIKFLLHFVKESKQDESGMPNNRFLAERTGGTYSTLKVQPAELEDSGVYFCASSQAGTGGYHEQFFGPGTRLTVL.

This clonotype was counted between two and nine times. The rearrangement uses TRBV24-1 and TRBJ1-1; D might be TRBD1 (6 bases). This CDR3 is 12 amino acids long. Per germline, CDR1 KGHDR and CDR2 SFDVKD. V dropped 10 bases and J dropped 2 bases, with 10 bases sitting between them. The CDR3 sequence: CATRDKNTEAFF. CDR3 nucleotides: TGTGCCACAAGGGACAAAAACACTGAAGCTTTCTTT.

This clonotype was observed a few times. The chain couples TRBV7-3 to TRBJ2-4; D gene uncertain. CDR3 size: 13 residues. Per the germline V gene, CDR1 is SGHTA and CDR2 is FQGTGA. V shed 1 base and J shed 5 bases, with 6 bases lying between them. The CDR3 region has the DNA TGTGCCAGCAGCTTAAAAGGAGAAAACATTCAGTACTTC. It encodes CASSLKGENIQYF.

The chain combines TRBV11-2 with TRBJ2-5; TRBD1 or TRBD2 may be the D gene (5 bases each). The CDR3 covers 13 residues. V lost 6 bases, J lost 2 bases, and 10 bases lay in between. Germline lookup yields CDR1 SGHAT and CDR2 FQNNGV. CDR3 coding DNA: TGTGCCAGCAGTCAGTGGGGGCAAGAGACCCAGTACTTC. It yields the protein CASSQWGQETQYF.

V gene TRBV12-3 or TRBV12-4 combines with J gene TRBJ2-2; 8 nucleotides align to TRBD1. CDR3 size: 15 residues. The trim removed 3 bases at V and 2 bases at J, leaving 2 bases unmatched. The chain's CDR3 is CASSLDRANTGELFF. Here the CDR3 DNA reads TGTGCCAGCAGTTTGGACAGGGCAAACACCGGGGAGCTGTTTTTT.

This clonotype was detected many times. V is TRBV4-2 and J is TRBJ2-3, with 9 nucleotides matching TRBD2. The CDR3 runs 16 residues. The V segment lost 1 base and the J segment 3 bases; nucleotides outside the gene matches: 5. Germline loops: CDR1 LGHNA, CDR2 YNFKEQ. The CDR3 loop is CASSQAAGGLTDTQYF. The CDR3 DNA reads as TGTGCCAGCAGCCAAGCAGCGGGGGGTTTGACAGATACGCAGTATTTT.

The rearrangement uses TRBV30 and TRBJ2-7; the match to TRBD1 covers 12 bases. This CDR3 spans 15 amino acids. Germline CDR1 reads GTSNPN; CDR2 reads SVGIG (reference sequence). V dropped 0 bases and J dropped 6; count of bases not matched to a gene: 6. The CDR3 nucleotides read TGTGCCTGGAGTGTTCCGGGACAGGGGGCGTCCGAGCAGTACTTC. This codes for CAWSVPGQGASEQYF.

This clonotype turned up a few times. The rearrangement joins TRBV2 to TRBJ1-6; no firm D call. The CDR3 contains 15 residues. Germline V lookup: CDR1 SNHLY, CDR2 FYNNEI. Between the trimmed V and J ends, which lost 2 bases and 4 bases, there was a span of 9 bases. The CDR3 DNA reads as TGTGCCAGCAGTGAATCTGGCCAGTATAATTCACCCCTCCACTTT. This encodes CASSESGQYNSPLHF.

The chain combines TRBV15 with TRBJ1-1; D is unclear. This CDR3 contains 15 residues. V shed 1 base and J shed 4 bases, with 13 bases lying between them. From germline, CDR1 is LNHNV and CDR2 YYDKDF (reference sequence). The CDR3: CATSRAARSGTEAFF. In DNA form, the CDR3 reads TGTGCCACCAGCAGAGCTGCGAGGTCGGGCACTGAAGCTTTCTTT.

The table lists this clonotype with a few counts. The V call is TRBV28, the J call TRBJ1-5; the D is unclear. V was shortened by 3 bases and J by 6 bases, with 21 bases between the two germline ends. Germline V lookup: CDR1 MDHEN, CDR2 SYDVKM. CDR3 length: 17 amino acids. The CDR3 region has the DNA TGTGCCAGCAGTTTGAAATCATTTTCGGTTCGTGGTCAGCCCCAGCATTTT. Translated, it gives CASSLKSFSVRGQPQHF.

The rearrangement joins TRBV7-2 to TRBJ1-5, with D hard to call. Per the germline V gene, CDR1 is SGHTA and CDR2 is FQGNSA. V lost 5 bases and J 7 bases, leaving 9 bases between the germline ends. The CDR3 is 12 residues long. The CDR3, as DNA: TGTGCCAGCAGCGTTGGATGGCAGCCCCAGCATTTT. Protein sequence: CASSVGWQPQHF. Using reference TRBV7-2 and TRBJ1-5 for the parts outside the CDR3, the full variable domain is GAGVSQSPSNKVTEKGKDVELRCDPISGHTALYWYRQSLGQGLEFLIYFQGNSAPDKSGLPSDRFSAERTGGSVSTLTIQRTQQEDSAVYLCASSVGWQPQHFGDGTRLSIL.

The V call is TRBV5-6, the J call TRBJ2-7, with TRBD1 as a possible D gene (6 bases). The CDR3 contains 16 residues. Germline V gene lookup returns CDR1 SGHDT and CDR2 YYEEEE. With 3 bases removed from V and 3 bases from J, the gap between germline ends came to 19 bases. This CDR3 reads CASSWAPTGLFYEQYV. The CDR3 DNA follows: TGTGCCAGCAGCTGGGCTCCCACAGGGTTATTCTACGAGCAGTACGTC.

This clonotype was detected ten times or more. The gene calls are TRBV5-1 and TRBJ2-5; D is undetermined. The germline V gene encodes CDR1 SGHRS and CDR2 YFSETQ. V dropped 0 bases and J dropped 1 base, with 10 bases sitting between them. The length of the CDR3 is 15 residues. CDR3 sequence (DNA): TGCGCCAGCAGCTTGGTCCCCCTAACCCAAGAGACCCAGTACTTC. This codes for CASSLVPLTQETQYF.

This clonotype appeared a few times. V and J are TRBV2 and TRBJ2-1, with D unresolved. The CDR3 is 8 amino acids. Germline CDR1 reads SNHLY; CDR2 reads FYNNEI. The germline V and J ends were trimmed by 11 bases and 9 bases, with 5 bases remaining between them. In DNA, the CDR3 is TGTGCCCCGGGTGAGCAGTTCTTC. Translation: CAPGEQFF.

This clonotype was observed a handful of times. V is TRBV5-1 and J is TRBJ2-5; 13 nucleotides line up with TRBD2. The germline CDR1 and CDR2 sequences are SGHRS and YFSETQ. The CDR3 extends over 16 amino acids. J was trimmed by 1 base and V by 4 bases; bases with no gene match: 4. The DNA for the CDR3 is TGCGCCAGCAGCCCACTAGCGGGGGGGACCCAAGAGACCCAGTACTTC. Its translation: CASSPLAGGTQETQYF.

Notes on this clonotype: The junction shows a germline mismatch at one end, possibly a read error. The CDR3 nucleotides read TGTGCCACCAGTGATTTCGGCGGGGGGCTGTTTTTT. Residues: CATSDFGGGLFF. The V gene is TRBV24-1, the J gene TRBJ2-2, with 7 bases identical to TRBD2. The CDR3 extends over 12 amino acids. Germline lookup yields CDR1 KGHDR and CDR2 SFDVKD.

Ten or more counts support this clonotype. The chain carries TRBV6-5 and TRBJ1-4; D gene ambiguous. Trimming left V 5 bases short and J 8 bases short, with 18 bases between. CDR3 length: 15 amino acids. Germline CDR1 reads MNHEY; CDR2 reads SVGAGI. CDR3 sequence (DNA): TGTGCCAGCAGTCTCGGGTTCCAAGTTGGGGAAAAACTGTTTTTT. The encoded protein is CASSLGFQVGEKLFF.

The rearrangement links TRBV3-1 to TRBJ2-1; D may be TRBD2 (5 bases). V lost 10 bases and J 9 bases, leaving 13 bases between the germline ends. Germline CDR1 reads LGHDT; CDR2 reads YNNKEL (reference sequence). This CDR3 contains 11 residues. The CDR3 DNA follows: TGTGCCACCCAGCGGAATGGTGAGCAGTTCTTC. This gives the protein CATQRNGEQFF.

J is TRBJ2-1 and V is TRBV20-1; 7 nucleotides agree with TRBD1. The germline gives CDR1 DFQATT, CDR2 SNEGSKA (reference sequence). J lost 8 bases, V lost 5 bases, and 6 bases had no gene match. This CDR3 spans 12 amino acids. In nucleotides, the CDR3 is TGCAGTGCTGTCGGGACAGTGGATGAGCAGTTCTTC. It translates to CSAVGTVDEQFF.

The chain combines TRBV20-1 with TRBJ2-1; D call uncertain. The CDR3 is 16 amino acids. CDR1 is DFQATT, CDR2 SNEGSKA, per germline (reference sequence). The V gene lost 0 bases and the J gene lost 7 bases, with 19 bases spanning the gap. The CDR3: CSARDPVAKVWNEQFF. The CDR3 DNA follows: TGCAGTGCTAGAGATCCCGTGGCAAAGGTATGGAATGAGCAGTTCTTC.

This clonotype was recorded a few times. The chain uses TRBV7-9 and TRBJ1-1; D unresolved. Trimming pared 1 base from V and 5 bases from J, leaving 11 bases between. The CDR3 runs 14 residues. From germline, CDR1 is SEHNR and CDR2 FQNEAQ (reference sequence). The CDR3 is CASSLVRSRTEAFF. CDR3 DNA sequence: TGTGCCAGCAGCTTAGTAAGGAGTCGGACTGAAGCTTTCTTT.

The chain has TRBV20-1 and TRBJ2-7, with D possibly matching TRBD1 (6 bases). Germline CDR1 reads DFQATT; CDR2 reads SNEGSKA (reference sequence). This CDR3 region has 14 residues. Trimming shortened V by 6 bases and J by 0 bases, and 15 bases separated the two germline ends. The DNA of the CDR3 is TGCAGTGCCATGACAGGCGCGGGCTCCTACGAGCAGTACGTC. It translates to CSAMTGAGSYEQYV.

The CDR3 spells CASSPLTGAGEDIQYF. The CDR3 DNA reads as TGTGCCAGCAGCCCCCTGACAGGGGCGGGGGAGGACATTCAGTACTTC. The chain has TRBV7-9 and TRBJ2-4; D is possibly TRBD1 (8 bases). CDR3 size: 16 residues. With 5 bases removed from V and 8 bases from J, the gap between germline ends came to 22 bases. Germline CDR1 reads SEHNR; CDR2 reads FQNEAQ (reference sequence).